This T cell receptor (beta chain) was obtained from a study of shared clonotypes between healthy human individuals. Sequencing used immunoSEQ multiplex PCR; TCRdb keeps in-frame clones, though not all of them. The sample consists of around 980,000 clones, 78% of them appearing once. This clonotype originated in a man in his late teens or twenties in good health. Some clones in this sample may be carry-over from other donors' samples. What was sequenced was memory CD4+ T cells from PBMCs. Described subset: CD45RA-negative fraction.

The CDR3 here is CASSLEGGGVSYEQYF. DNA of the CDR3: TGCGCCAGCAGCTTGGAGGGAGGGGGAGTCTCCTACGAGCAGTACTTC. This sequence joins TRBV5-1 and TRBJ2-7, with D perhaps matching TRBD2 (7 bases). Looked up from germline, CDR1 is SGHRS and CDR2 is YFSETQ. Trimming left V 0 bases short and J 0 bases short, with 13 bases between. The CDR3 covers 16 residues.